The sequence of this T cell receptor (beta chain) was determined in a study of blood T cells in healthy people across ages. V was clipped by 2 bases and J by 8 bases; unmatched bases: 3. The CDR3 is 15 amino acids. CDR1 and CDR2 from the germline V gene are MNHEY and SVGAGI. Remarks on this clonotype: The antigen is not known.

Study-wide findings and caveats: Older age went with lower TCR beta diversity per million T cells, in a roughly linear way.

With a J-beta primer mix and a sample-barcoded 5' primer, a second PCR ran about 6 to 11 cycles. Every single cDNA molecule received a tag from a template-switch adaptor with 12 random nucleotides. TCRdb passed the 5' RACE reads through MiXCR, listing each CDR3 protein once. Of almost 800,000 distinct CDR3 sequences listed, about 62% are singletons. This chain links TRBV6-5 with TRBJ2-1; 13 nucleotides align to TRBD2. This TCR derives from a young man in good health. The material sequenced was blood. DNA of the CDR3: TGTGCCAGCAGTTACGCACTAGCGGGAGGGGATGAGCAGTTCTTC. Translation gives CASSYALAGGDEQFF.